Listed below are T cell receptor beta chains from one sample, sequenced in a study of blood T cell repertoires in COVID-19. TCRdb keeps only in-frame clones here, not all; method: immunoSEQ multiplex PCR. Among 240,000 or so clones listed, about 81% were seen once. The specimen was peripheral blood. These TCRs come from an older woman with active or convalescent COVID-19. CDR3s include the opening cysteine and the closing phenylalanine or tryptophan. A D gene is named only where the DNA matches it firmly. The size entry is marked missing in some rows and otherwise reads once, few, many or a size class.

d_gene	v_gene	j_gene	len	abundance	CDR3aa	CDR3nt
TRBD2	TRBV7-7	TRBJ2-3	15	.	CASSSSSGGTDTQYF	TGTGCCAGCAGCTCTTCTAGCGGGGGAACAGATACGCAGTATTTT
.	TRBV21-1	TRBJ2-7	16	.	CASSKAGTYGSYEQYF	TGTGCCAGCAGCAAAGCCGGGACATACGGCTCCTACGAGCAGTACTTC
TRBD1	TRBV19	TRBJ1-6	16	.	CASNQDRGSYNSPLHF	TGTGCCAGTAATCAGGACAGGGGGTCCTATAATTCACCCCTCCACTTT
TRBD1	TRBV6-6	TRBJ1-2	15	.	CASSQTGGIDYGYTF	TGTGCCAGCAGTCAGACAGGGGGCATTGACTATGGCTACACCTTC
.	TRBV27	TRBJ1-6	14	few	CASSLGRARSPLHF	TGTGCCAGCAGTTTGGGCAGGGCTCGATCACCCCTCCACTTT
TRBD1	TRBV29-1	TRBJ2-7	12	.	CSVRGRGNEQYF	TGCAGCGTCAGGGGGCGCGGGAACGAGCAGTACTTC
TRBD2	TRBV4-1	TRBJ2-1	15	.	CASSTTGTRHNEQFF	TGCGCCAGCAGCACGACCGGGACTAGACACAATGAGCAGTTCTTC
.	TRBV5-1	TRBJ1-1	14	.	CASSTGPSGTEAFF	TGCGCCAGCAGCACCGGCCCCTCGGGGACTGAAGCTTTCTTT
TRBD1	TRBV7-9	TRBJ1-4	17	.	CASSFRDSEATNEKLFF	TGTGCCAGCAGCTTCCGGGACAGCGAAGCAACTAATGAAAAACTGTTTTTT
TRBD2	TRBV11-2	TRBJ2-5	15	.	CASSTRLAAQETQYF	TGTGCCAGCAGCACCCGACTAGCGGCCCAAGAGACCCAGTACTTC
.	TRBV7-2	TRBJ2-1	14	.	CASSGPAGWNEQFF	TGTGCCAGCAGCGGGCCGGCTGGGTGGAATGAGCAGTTCTTC
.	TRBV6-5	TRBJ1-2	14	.	CASSPTTGSYGYTF	TGTGCCAGCAGCCCCACTACAGGGAGCTATGGCTACACCTTC
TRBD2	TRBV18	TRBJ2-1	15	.	CASSPPETSRNEQFF	TGTGCCAGCTCACCACCGGAGACTAGCCGCAATGAGCAGTTCTTC
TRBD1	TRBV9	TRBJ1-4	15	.	CASSVSGTGTEKLFF	TGTGCCAGCAGCGTCTCCGGGACAGGGACCGAAAAACTGTTTTTT
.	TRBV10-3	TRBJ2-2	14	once	CAISPQGGTGELFF	TGTGCCATCAGTCCACAGGGAGGGACCGGGGAGCTGTTTTTT
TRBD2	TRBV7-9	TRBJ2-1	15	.	CASSKSAGGYNEQFF	TGTGCCAGCAGCAAATCGGCGGGGGGTTACAATGAGCAGTTCTTC
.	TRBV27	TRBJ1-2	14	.	CASSFDLSRGGYTF	TGTGCCAGCAGTTTTGACCTCTCTCGAGGGGGCTACACCTTC
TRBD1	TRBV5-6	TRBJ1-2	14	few	CASTLGQGLYGYTF	TGTGCCAGCACCTTGGGACAGGGCTTGTATGGCTACACCTTC
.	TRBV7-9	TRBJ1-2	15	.	CASSPRGGSPYGYTF	TGTGCCAGCAGCCCAAGGGGGGGGTCGCCGTATGGCTACACCTTC
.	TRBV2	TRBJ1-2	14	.	CASSGVGGPYGYTF	TGTGCCAGCAGTGGAGTCGGGGGACCCTATGGCTACACCTTC
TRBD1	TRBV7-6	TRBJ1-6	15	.	CASSEQGAKNSPLHF	TGTGCCAGCAGCGAACAGGGGGCGAAAAATTCACCCCTCCACTTT
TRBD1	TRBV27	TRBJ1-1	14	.	CASSRWDRNTEAFF	TGTGCCAGCAGTCGTTGGGACAGAAACACTGAAGCTTTCTTT
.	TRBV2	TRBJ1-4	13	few	CASSAGAREKLFF	TGTGCCAGCTCCGCGGGGGCGAGGGAAAAACTGTTTTTT
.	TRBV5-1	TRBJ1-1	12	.	CASSLDSTEAFF	TGCGCCAGCAGCTTGGACAGTACTGAAGCTTTCTTT
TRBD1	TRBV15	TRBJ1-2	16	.	CATSRPGGTANYGYTF	TGTGCCACCAGCAGACCTGGGGGGACAGCTAACTATGGCTACACCTTC